Listed here are 26 T cell receptor beta chains from one sample, sequenced in a study of cytomegalovirus exposure and HLA in healthy donors. PCR primers comprised 60 Vbeta and 13 Jbeta primers. The assay was immunoSEQ multiplex PCR, and TCRdb's table has in-frame clones only and misses some. The table includes around 160,000 clones, more than 70% detected once. Sequencing used PBMCs. The receptor source for this set is a woman in her 40s in good health and CMV-seropositive.

This clone was found a few times. The chain employs TRBV28 and TRBJ2-3; TRBD2 agrees at 9 bases. In germline, CDR1 is MDHEN, CDR2 SYDVKM. This CDR3 spans 13 amino acids. V lost 2 bases, J lost 9 bases, and 3 bases stayed unmatched. The CDR3, as DNA: TGTGCCAGCAGTTTAGCGGGAGGGCCAACGCAGTATTTT. Protein sequence: CASSLAGGPTQYF. Full variable domain (outside the CDR3, taken from reference TRBV28 and TRBJ2-3): DVKVTQSSRYLVKRTGEKVFLECVQDMDHENMFWYRQDPGLGLRLIYFSYDVKMKEKGDIPEGYSVSREKKERFSLILESASTNQTSMYLCASSLAGGPTQYFGPGTRLTVL.

The V call is TRBV19, the J call TRBJ2-1; 13 bases fit TRBD2. Germline CDR1 LNHDA, CDR2 SQIVND (reference sequence). Trimming took 4 bases from V and 7 from J; bases not matched to a gene: 7. CDR3 length equals 16 residues. The CDR3 protein is CASSTSAGLAGNEQFF. The CDR3 DNA reads as TGTGCCAGTAGTACCTCCGCGGGACTAGCGGGGAATGAGCAGTTCTTC.

V is TRBV7-8 and J is TRBJ2-2; D unresolved. In germline, CDR1 is SGHVS, CDR2 FQNEAQ. The CDR3 length is 16 residues. V lost 1 base and J 0 bases, leaving 9 bases between the germline ends. CDR3 amino acids: CASSLGASSNTGELFF. CDR3 sequence (DNA): TGTGCCAGCAGCTTAGGAGCGAGCTCGAACACCGGGGAGCTGTTTTTT.

The gene calls are TRBV14 and TRBJ1-1, with 9 nucleotides matching TRBD1. Germline V CDR1 and CDR2: SGHDN, FVKESK. The V gene end was trimmed by 0 bases and the J gene end by 5 bases; junction bases not matched to a gene: 4. This CDR3 has 15 residues. The DNA for the CDR3 is TGTGCCAGCAGCCAAGAACACAGGGGGCAGACTGAAGCTTTCTTT. Translated, it gives CASSQEHRGQTEAFF.

The J gene is TRBJ2-4, the V gene TRBV5-5; D may be TRBD1 (6 bases). V lost 0 bases to trimming and J lost 16 bases, with 17 bases between them. The CDR3 loop spans 13 amino acids. Germline loops: CDR1 SGHKS, CDR2 YYEKEE (reference sequence). In nucleotides, the CDR3 is TGTGCCAGCAGCTTGGAATCGTCAGGGGCTCTATACTTC. This sequence encodes CASSLESSGALYF.

The chain carries TRBV11-3 and TRBJ2-7; 13 bases map to TRBD2. The end of the DNA is better explained by TRBJ2-5, so the J call may be wrong. The CDR3 totals 15 residues. CDR1 and CDR2 from the germline V gene are SGHNT and YENEEA. The CDR3 spells CASSPGTSGEETQYF. CDR3 coding DNA: TGTGCCAGCAGCCCCGGGACTAGCGGGGAAGAGACCCAGTACTTC.

The chain combines TRBV5-1 with TRBJ2-1, with 10 bases lining up with TRBD2. J gave up 4 bases and V 6 bases, and 7 bases lay outside the gene matches. The CDR3 has 15 residues. CDR1 and CDR2 from the germline V gene are SGHRS and YFSETQ. The CDR3 nucleotides are TGCGCCAGCAATCTAGCTAGCGGGAGATACAATGAGCAGTTCTTC. Protein sequence: CASNLASGRYNEQFF.

The chain uses TRBV19 and TRBJ2-1, with 12 bases identical to TRBD2. The CDR3 is 17 residues long. Germline V gives CDR1 LNHDA, CDR2 SQIVND (reference sequence). J was trimmed by 9 bases and V by 5 bases; bases with no gene match: 14. The CDR3 nucleotides are TGTGCCAGTAGTGCCCAGGGGAGACTAGCGGGAGTAGGTGAGCAGTTCTTC. Translated, it gives CASSAQGRLAGVGEQFF.

The J gene is TRBJ1-1, the V gene TRBV30, with D perhaps TRBD1 (5 bases). V dropped 5 bases and J dropped 11 bases, with 6 bases sitting between them. The CDR3 contains 8 residues. The germline V gene has CDR1 GTSNPN and CDR2 SVGIG (reference sequence). CDR3 DNA: TGTGCCTGGGGGGGGGCTTTCTTT. It yields the protein CAWGGAFF.

The chain has TRBV28 and TRBJ2-3, with TRBD1 matching over 8 bases. With V trimmed by 2 bases and J by 2 bases, 3 bases remained unmatched. The CDR3 extends over 15 amino acids. Per germline, CDR1 MDHEN and CDR2 SYDVKM. CDR3 DNA sequence: TGTGCCAGCAGTTTAGACAGGGGAGACACAGATACGCAGTATTTT. This sequence encodes CASSLDRGDTDTQYF. Variable domain in full (rest from reference TRBV28 and TRBJ2-3): DVKVTQSSRYLVKRTGEKVFLECVQDMDHENMFWYRQDPGLGLRLIYFSYDVKMKEKGDIPEGYSVSREKKERFSLILESASTNQTSMYLCASSLDRGDTDTQYFGPGTRLTVL.

The chain uses TRBV25-1 and TRBJ2-7; unclear D gene. In germline, CDR1 is MGHDK, CDR2 SYGVNS. The CDR3 runs to 15 residues. Deletions cut 5 bases from V and 5 bases from J, with 19 bases between. CDR3 in amino acids: CASSPVAGEFDEQYF. The CDR3 coding sequence is TGTGCCAGCAGTCCCGTGGCAGGCGAATTCGACGAGCAGTACTTC.

The rearrangement joins TRBV6-5 to TRBJ1-1, with 11 nucleotides matching TRBD1. With 8 bases clipped from V and 4 bases from J, the junction kept 6 bases outside the gene matches. This CDR3 spans 14 amino acids. Germline CDR1 reads MNHEY; CDR2 reads SVGAGI. CDR3 sequence reads: CASVPGQGGTEAFF. The CDR3 nucleotides are TGTGCCAGCGTCCCGGGACAGGGGGGCACTGAAGCTTTCTTT.

This clone was recorded a few times. This chain joins TRBV6-5 and TRBJ1-3; D unresolved. The germline gives CDR1 MNHEY, CDR2 SVGAGI. Between the trimmed V and J ends, which lost 5 bases and 0 bases, there was a span of 11 bases. The CDR3 is made up of 15 amino acids. The CDR3 DNA reads as TGTGCCAGCAGTCTATACCGATCCTCTGGAAACACCATATATTTT. Protein: CASSLYRSSGNTIYF.

The chain uses TRBV6-5 and TRBJ2-7; 7 bases map to TRBD2. The CDR3 has 14 residues. In germline, CDR1 is MNHEY, CDR2 SVGAGI. V was pared by 6 bases and J by 1 base, with 6 bases of the junction left unmatched. The DNA of the CDR3 is TGTGCCAGCAGCTTGGTGGGGGGGTCCTACGAGCAGTACTTC. Translated, it gives CASSLVGGSYEQYF.

This rearrangement joins TRBV7-3 to TRBJ1-5, with D hard to call. V shed 5 bases and J shed 0 bases, with 5 bases lying between them. The CDR3 has 13 amino acids. CDR1 and CDR2 from the germline V gene are SGHTA and FQGTGA. The CDR3 nucleotides are TGTGCCAGCAGCCGGGGTAGCAATCAGCCCCAGCATTTT. Protein: CASSRGSNQPQHF.

The J gene is TRBJ2-2, the V gene TRBV7-6; 7 nucleotides align to TRBD2. CDR3 length equals 16 residues. The germline V gene has CDR1 SGHVS and CDR2 FNYEAQ. V shed 2 bases and J 3 bases; nucleotides not matched to a gene: 6. In DNA, the CDR3 is TGTGCCAGCAGCTTAACGGCGGGAGAGGACACCGGGGAGCTGTTTTTT. It specifies CASSLTAGEDTGELFF.

The CDR3 here is CASSPATGTPYGYTF. The DNA of the CDR3 is TGTGCCAGCTCACCTGCAACCGGGACACCCTATGGCTACACCTTC. The V call is TRBV18, the J call TRBJ1-2; TRBD1 might be the D (6 bases). Germline V CDR1 and CDR2: KGHSH, LQKENI. The CDR3 contains 15 residues. Trimming cost V 3 bases and J 4 bases, with 15 bases left between them.

This clone was detected only a few times. The CDR3 bases are TGTGCCAGCAGTGAAGCGCAGGGGGCAGGAGGAAACACCATATATTTT. The encoded protein is CASSEAQGAGGNTIYF. The chain joins TRBV2 to TRBJ1-3, with 8 bases aligning to TRBD1. Germline V gene lookup returns CDR1 SNHLY and CDR2 FYNNEI. V lost 0 bases and J lost 4; bases outside the gene matches: 5. The CDR3 runs 16 residues.

The chain combines TRBV5-1 with TRBJ1-2; no firm D call. The V gene lost 4 bases and the J gene lost 2 bases, with 6 bases spanning the gap. This CDR3 has 12 residues. The germline V gene encodes CDR1 SGHRS and CDR2 YFSETQ. The CDR3 sequence is CASSPVNYGYTF. The CDR3 DNA is TGCGCCAGCAGCCCCGTCAACTATGGCTACACCTTC.

This chain uses TRBV28 with TRBJ2-5; 9 bases are a match to TRBD2. The CDR3 is 16 residues long. Germline V gene lookup returns CDR1 MDHEN and CDR2 SYDVKM. Trimming at V came to 3 bases and at J to 4 bases, leaving 9 bases not matched to a gene. The CDR3 nucleotides are TGTGCCAGCAGTTTCGGGCGGGAGGGCCGAGGAGAGACCCAGTACTTC. Translation: CASSFGREGRGETQYF. Full variable domain (missing parts from reference TRBV28 and TRBJ2-5): DVKVTQSSRYLVKRTGEKVFLECVQDMDHENMFWYRQDPGLGLRLIYFSYDVKMKEKGDIPEGYSVSREKKERFSLILESASTNQTSMYLCASSFGREGRGETQYFGPGTRLLVL.

The V and J genes are TRBV6-5 and TRBJ1-1, with D unclear. V was cut by 2 bases and J by 4 bases, with 14 bases left in between. The CDR3 runs 15 residues. CDR1 and CDR2 (germline): MNHEY, SVGAGI. CDR3 in amino acids: CASSYRSAGSTEAFF. CDR3 in DNA: TGTGCCAGCAGTTACAGGTCTGCCGGGAGCACTGAAGCTTTCTTT.

The chain joins TRBV7-8 to TRBJ2-7; 9 bases match TRBD2. In germline, CDR1 is SGHVS, CDR2 FQNEAQ. This CDR3 has 14 amino acids. Losses at the gene ends were 4 bases for V and 4 bases for J; bases not matched to a gene: 5. CDR3 bases: TGTGCCAGCAGCTCGGGGACTAGCTGGTACGAGCAGTACTTC. This gives the protein CASSSGTSWYEQYF.

The chain combines TRBV6-1 with TRBJ1-4; 8 bases map to TRBD1. Germline CDR1 and CDR2: MNHNS and SASEGT. This CDR3 has 14 residues. The V segment lost 8 bases and the J segment 4 bases; nucleotides outside the gene matches: 6. The CDR3 nucleotides read TGTGCCAGCCTGCAGGGGGCACTTAATGAAAAACTGTTTTTT. This encodes CASLQGALNEKLFF.

J is TRBJ2-7 and V is TRBV10-1; D is perhaps TRBD1 (5 bases). The V end lost 6 bases, the J end lost 3 bases, and 9 bases lay between the germline ends. The CDR3 is made up of 12 amino acids. Germline-derived CDR1 and CDR2 are WNHNN and SYGVQD (reference sequence). The CDR3 is CASRDTGYEQYF. CDR3 sequence (DNA): TGCGCCAGCAGGGACACAGGCTACGAGCAGTACTTC.

The rearrangement links TRBV4-3 to TRBJ2-1, with 7 bases that match TRBD2. Unmatched junction bases numbered 6, after V lost 0 bases and J lost 7 bases. This CDR3 has 15 amino acids. Per the germline V gene, CDR1 is LGHNA and CDR2 is YSLEER. CDR3: CASSQEVISGNEQFF. The DNA for the CDR3 is TGCGCCAGCAGCCAAGAGGTAATTAGCGGGAATGAGCAGTTCTTC.

The chain employs TRBV5-4 and TRBJ1-3; possible D gene TRBD1, 5 bases. The CDR3 consists of 15 residues. V dropped 4 bases and J dropped 4 bases, with 15 bases sitting between them. The V gene's germline CDR1 is SGHNT and CDR2 YYREEE (reference sequence). The CDR3 nucleotides are TGTGCCAGCAGCGGGTACGGGGGTACAGGAAACACCATATATTTT. This translates into CASSGYGGTGNTIYF.